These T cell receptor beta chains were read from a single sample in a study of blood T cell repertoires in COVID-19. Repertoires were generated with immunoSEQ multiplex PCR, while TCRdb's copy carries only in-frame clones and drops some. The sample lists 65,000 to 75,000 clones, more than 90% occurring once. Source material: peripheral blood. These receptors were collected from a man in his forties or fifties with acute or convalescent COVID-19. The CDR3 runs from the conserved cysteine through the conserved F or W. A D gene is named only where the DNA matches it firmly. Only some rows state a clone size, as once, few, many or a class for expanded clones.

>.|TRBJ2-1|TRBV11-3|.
TGTGCCAGCAGCCCGGACTCAACAGAGCAGTTCTTC
CASSPDSTEQFF
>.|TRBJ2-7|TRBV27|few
TGTGCCAGCAGTTTCAACGGGGGATCCTACGAGCAGTACTTC
CASSFNGGSYEQYF
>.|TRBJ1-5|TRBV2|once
TGTGCCAGCAAGGGCAGGGGCTTCAATCAGCCCCAGCATTTT
CASKGRGFNQPQHF
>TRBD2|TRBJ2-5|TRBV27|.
TGTGCCAGCAGTTTATATTGGCGGGAGGGCCCGGAGACCCAGTACTTC
CASSLYWREGPETQYF
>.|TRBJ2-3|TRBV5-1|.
TGCGCCAGCAGTGGTCTAACAGGGTACACAGATACGCAGTATTTT
CASSGLTGYTDTQYF
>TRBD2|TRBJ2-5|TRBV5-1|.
TGCGCCAGCAGCACCCATCTAGCGGGAGTTTATGAGACCCAGTACTTC
CASSTHLAGVYETQYF
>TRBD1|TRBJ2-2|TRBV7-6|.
TGTGCCAGCAGCTTAGAGGATGGGACAGACACCGGGGAGCTGTTTTTT
CASSLEDGTDTGELFF
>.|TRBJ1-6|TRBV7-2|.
TGTGCCAGCAGCAAAATAGGACAGCGGAATAATTCACCCCTCCACTTT
CASSKIGQRNNSPLHF
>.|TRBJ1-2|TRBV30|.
TGTGCCTGGAGTTACTCAGGGGTCTATGGCTACACCTTC
CAWSYSGVYGYTF
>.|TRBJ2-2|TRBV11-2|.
TGTGCCAGCAGCTTAGCTCCAGGGAACACCGGGGAGCTGTTTTTT
CASSLAPGNTGELFF
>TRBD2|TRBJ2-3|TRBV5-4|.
TGTGCCAGCAACCCAGGGACTAGCGGGGGGGCAGATACGCAGTATTTT
CASNPGTSGGADTQYF
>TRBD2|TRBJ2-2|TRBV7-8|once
TGTGCCAGCAGCTTACAACTAGCGGGGACCGGGGAGCTGTTTTTT
CASSLQLAGTGELFF
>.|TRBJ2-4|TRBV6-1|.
TGTGCCAGCAGTGGCTACGGGCGGGGAGATAGAAACATTCAGTACTTC
CASSGYGRGDRNIQYF
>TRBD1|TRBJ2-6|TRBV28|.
TGTGCCAGCAGTTATCCCCAGGACAGGCTCTCTGGGGCCAACGTCCTGACTTTC
CASSYPQDRLSGANVLTF
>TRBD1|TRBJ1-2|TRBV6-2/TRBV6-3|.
TGTGCCAGCAGTTATACGGGACAGGACCACTATGGCTACACCTTC
CASSYTGQDHYGYTF
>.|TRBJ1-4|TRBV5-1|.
TGCGCCAGCAGCACCGGGGATAGGGATGAAAAACTGTTTTTT
CASSTGDRDEKLFF
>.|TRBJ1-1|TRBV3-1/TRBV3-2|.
TGTGCCAGCAGCCAGTCCGTAAACACTGAAGCTTTCTTT
CASSQSVNTEAFF
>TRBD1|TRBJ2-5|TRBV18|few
TGTGCCAGCCCGCAGGGGGCACAAGAGACCCAGTACTTC
CASPQGAQETQYF
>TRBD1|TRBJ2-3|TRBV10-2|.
TGCGCCAGCAGTGAGAAGGACAGGACGGGCACAGATACGCAGTATTTT
CASSEKDRTGTDTQYF
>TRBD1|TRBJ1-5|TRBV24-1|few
TGTGCCACCAGTGATACCGGGACAGGGGGAATAGGTGGCAATCAGCCCCAGCATTTT
CATSDTGTGGIGGNQPQHF
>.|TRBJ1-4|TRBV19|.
TGTGCCAGTAGTAACACAGGGATGGGAGAAAAACTGTTTTTT
CASSNTGMGEKLFF
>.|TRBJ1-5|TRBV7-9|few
TGTGCCAGCAGCCACAGTAGGAGCAATCAGCCCCAGCATTTT
CASSHSRSNQPQHF
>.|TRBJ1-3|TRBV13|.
TGTGCCAGCAGCTTATGGGACTCAGGCTCTGGAAACACCATATATTTT
CASSLWDSGSGNTIYF
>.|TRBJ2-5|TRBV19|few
TGTGCCAGTAGTACTACAGAGTACCAAGAGACCCAGTACTTC
CASSTTEYQETQYF
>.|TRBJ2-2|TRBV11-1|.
TGTGCCAGCAGCTCACACGCGAACACCGGGGAGCTGTTTTTT
CASSSHANTGELFF
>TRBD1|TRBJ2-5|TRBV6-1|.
TGTGCCAGCAGTGGGGGGGACAGGAGAAGACAAGAGACCCAGTACTTC
CASSGGDRRRQETQYF
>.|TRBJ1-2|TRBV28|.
TGTGCCAGCAGTTGGGAGCGGAGGACCCGTGCCCACACCTTC
CASSWERRTRAHTF
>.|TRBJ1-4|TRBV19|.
TGTGCCAGTAGAAAACAAGCAACTAATGAAAAACTGTTTTTT
CASRKQATNEKLFF
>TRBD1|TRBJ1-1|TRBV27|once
TGTGCCAGCAGTCCTCAGGGGGTGATGAACACTGAAGCTTTCTTT
CASSPQGVMNTEAFF
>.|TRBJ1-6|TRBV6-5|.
TGTGCCAGCCAGACAGTCGCTAATTCACCCCTCCACTTT
CASQTVANSPLHF
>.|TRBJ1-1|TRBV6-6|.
TGTGCCAGCACTTTCGTCCGGAACACTGAAGCTTTCTTT
CASTFVRNTEAFF
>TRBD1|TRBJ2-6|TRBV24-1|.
TGTGCCACCAGTGATTCCCTCTGGACAGGAATTTCCTCTGGGGCCAACGTCCTGACTTTC
CATSDSLWTGISSGANVLTF
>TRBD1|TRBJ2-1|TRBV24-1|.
TGTGCCACCAGTGGCACAGGGGTCGGTGACAATGAGCAGTTCTTC
CATSGTGVGDNEQFF
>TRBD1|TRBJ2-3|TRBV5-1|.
TGCGCCAGCAGCTCGGGACAGGCCGGGGCGGATACGCAGTATTTT
CASSSGQAGADTQYF
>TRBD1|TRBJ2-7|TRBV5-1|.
TGCGCCAGCAGCCCATTATCGGGACAGGGCTACGAGCAGTACTTC
CASSPLSGQGYEQYF